The sequence of this TCR beta chain was determined in a study of blood T cell repertoires in COVID-19. Study-level background: Donors in the United States, Italy and Spain gave samples during acute or convalescent COVID-19.

The V gene's germline CDR1 is SGHDN and CDR2 FVKESK. Trimming stripped 4 bases from V and 5 bases from J, with 17 bases between. The CDR3 runs to 15 residues. This table comes from immunoSEQ multiplex PCR, and its TCRdb copy is limited to in-frame clones, with some not included. The sample gives about 260,000 clones, roughly 87% of which show up once; 2% to 2.5% is in the top ten. Sequenced material: peripheral blood. V usage is TRBV14 and J usage is TRBJ2-5; perhaps TRBD2 as D (5 bases). The clonotype was recovered from a woman between 45 and 65 years old who had recovered from COVID-19. The CDR3 loop reads CASSRNLRGWETQYF. CDR3 DNA sequence: TGTGCCAGCAGCCGCAACCTTCGGGGATGGGAGACCCAGTACTTC. The full variable domain, rest sourced from reference TRBV14 and TRBJ2-5, is EAGVTQFPSHSVIEKGQTVTLRCDPISGHDNLYWYRRVMGKEIKFLLHFVKESKQDESGMPNNRFLAERTGGTYSTLKVQPAELEDSGVYFCASSRNLRGWETQYFGPGTRLLVL.